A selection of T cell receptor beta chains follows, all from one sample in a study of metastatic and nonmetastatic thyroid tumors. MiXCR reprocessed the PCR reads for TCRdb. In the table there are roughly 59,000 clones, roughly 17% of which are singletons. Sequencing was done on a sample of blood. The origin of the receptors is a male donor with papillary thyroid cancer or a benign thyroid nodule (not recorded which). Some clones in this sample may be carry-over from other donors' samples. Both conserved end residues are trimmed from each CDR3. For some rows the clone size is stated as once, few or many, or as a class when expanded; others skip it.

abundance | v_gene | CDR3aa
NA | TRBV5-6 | ASSLWGGGYNEQF
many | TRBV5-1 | ASSPNRGAGELF
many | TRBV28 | ASTSPEVNEQF
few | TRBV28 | ASSLEGYDQY
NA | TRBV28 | AISLGTWGTDTQY
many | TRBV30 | AWSGARFNSPLH
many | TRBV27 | ASRPRLAGGNTGELF
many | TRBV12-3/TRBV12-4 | ASRFAGNEKLF
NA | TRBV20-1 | SAVFQGTGIFSYEQY
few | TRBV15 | APSGEWWGTDTQY
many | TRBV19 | ASSIQGQIQETQY
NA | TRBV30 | AWSEQGLRNTEAF
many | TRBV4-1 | ASSQAGRPD
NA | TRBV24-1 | ATPGTGFMGLGSPLH
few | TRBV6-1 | ASSEVWLHGTSTDTQY
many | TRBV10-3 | AILASGGGNYGELF
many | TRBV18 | ASSPQAYSNQPQH
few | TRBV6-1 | ASSAVRGRNSPLH
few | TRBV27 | ASSPFDGEKLF
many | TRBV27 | ASSLTDSYEQY
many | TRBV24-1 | ATSDGTVYGYT
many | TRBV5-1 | ASSLAGPYTEAF
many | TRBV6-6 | ASSYEAGLNSPLH
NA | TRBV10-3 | AISDRATNEKMF
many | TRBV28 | ASRGTGGNNQPQH
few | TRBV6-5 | ASSYTSDRGPNYGYT
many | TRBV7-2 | ASSSNGREASSYNEQF
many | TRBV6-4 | ASSAGTSDTDTQY
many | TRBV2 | ASSVEYAGNTIY
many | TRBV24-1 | ATSSGFAGVSSEQF
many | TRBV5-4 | ASSREQGSGNTIY